Shown below are 18 T cell receptor beta chains from a single sample sequenced in a study of cytomegalovirus exposure and HLA in healthy donors. The table came from immunoSEQ multiplex PCR; TCRdb's copy has only in-frame clones and leaves some out. The sample records over 85,000 clones, approximately 89% being singletons. What was sequenced was PBMCs. The receptors come from a woman younger than 30 in good health and CMV-seronegative.

This rearrangement joins TRBV5-1 to TRBJ2-6; TRBD1 matches 7 bases. The germline gives CDR1 SGHRS, CDR2 YFSETQ. After removal of 1 base from V and 1 base from J, the junction contained 5 bases not matched to a gene. The CDR3 extends over 17 amino acids. The CDR3 protein is CASSLRDSISGANVLTF. CDR3 DNA: TGCGCCAGCAGCTTGCGGGACAGTATTTCTGGGGCCAACGTCCTGACTTTC. Full variable domain (missing parts from reference TRBV5-1 and TRBJ2-6): KAGVTQTPRYLIKTRGQQVTLSCSPISGHRSVSWYQQTPGQGLQFLFEYFSETQRNKGNFPGRFSGRQFSNSRSEMNVSTLELGDSALYLCASSLRDSISGANVLTFGAGSRLTVL.

CDR3 DNA sequence: TGTGCCAGCAGCTTAGGCCGGGGGGCAGGGACCCAGTACTTC. Amino acid sequence: CASSLGRGAGTQYF. J is TRBJ2-5 and V is TRBV13; possibly TRBD2 for D (7 bases). The V gene lost 0 bases and the J gene lost 7 bases, with 12 bases spanning the gap. The CDR3 runs 14 residues. The germline CDR1 and CDR2 sequences are PRHDT and FYEKMQ (reference sequence).

The chain employs TRBV29-1 and TRBJ2-1; possible D gene TRBD2, 5 bases. Germline-derived CDR1 and CDR2 are SQVTM and ANQGSEA. This CDR3 is built from 14 residues. The V end was cut by 4 bases, the J end by 2 bases, with 12 bases between. The DNA for the CDR3 is TGCAGCGTTGGAGAGAGGGTAGCCTACAATGAGCAGTTCTTC. This gives the protein CSVGERVAYNEQFF.

The rearrangement joins TRBV6-1 to TRBJ1-1; 7 bases map to TRBD1. The trim removed 7 bases at V and 0 bases at J, leaving 8 bases unmatched. This CDR3 region has 15 residues. Per germline, CDR1 MNHNS and CDR2 SASEGT. CDR3 amino acids: CASNKRQGMNTEAFF. CDR3 nucleotides: TGTGCCAGCAATAAGCGACAGGGTATGAACACTGAAGCTTTCTTT.

V gene TRBV4-2 combines with J gene TRBJ2-3; TRBD2 matches at 8 bases. Germline values: CDR1 LGHNA, CDR2 YNFKEQ. The CDR3 has 16 residues. The trim removed 1 base at V and 0 bases at J, leaving 3 bases unmatched. CDR3 in DNA: TGTGCCAGCAGCCAAGGGGTAGCGGGAAGCACAGATACGCAGTATTTT. Its protein is CASSQGVAGSTDTQYF.

The chain has TRBV30 and TRBJ2-6, with unresolved D. Germline V gene sequence: CDR1 GTSNPN, CDR2 SVGIG (reference sequence). The CDR3 contains 13 residues. V lost 4 bases and J lost 4, with 8 bases in between. The CDR3, as DNA: TGTGCCTGGACAGCGTACGGGGCCAACGTCCTGACTTTC. Residues: CAWTAYGANVLTF. The full variable domain, its missing parts supplied by reference TRBV30 and TRBJ2-6, is SQTIHQWPATLVQPVGSPLSLECTVEGTSNPNLYWYRQAAGRGLQLLFYSVGIGQISSEVPQNLSASRPQDRQFILSSKKLLLSDSGFYLCAWTAYGANVLTFGAGSRLTVL.

This sequence joins TRBV28 and TRBJ2-7, with TRBD1 as a possible D gene (5 bases). V was shortened by 4 bases and J by 4 bases, with 11 bases between the two germline ends. CDR1 is MDHEN and CDR2 is SYDVKM in the germline V gene. The CDR3 has 13 amino acids. Here the CDR3 DNA reads TGTGCCAGCAGTTACCAGGGAAATTACGAGCAGTACTTC. It is translated as CASSYQGNYEQYF.

This clone was found once. The J gene is TRBJ1-1, the V gene TRBV19; D is uncertain. Germline V gene lookup returns CDR1 LNHDA and CDR2 SQIVND (reference sequence). The CDR3 consists of 13 residues. Between the trimmed V and J ends, which lost 6 bases and 0 bases, there was a span of 8 bases. Here the CDR3 DNA reads TGTGCCAGTAGGCTCGGAGTGAACACTGAAGCTTTCTTT. It yields the protein CASRLGVNTEAFF.

The chain recombines TRBV6-1 with TRBJ2-7; D remains ambiguous. The V gene's germline CDR1 is MNHNS and CDR2 SASEGT. CDR3 length: 14 residues. The V end was cut by 3 bases, the J end by 9 bases, with 18 bases between. This CDR3 reads CASSEELGLLGQYF. The CDR3 region has the DNA TGTGCCAGCAGTGAGGAACTGGGCCTACTTGGGCAGTACTTC.

The sample holds one count of this clone. This CDR3 is CASSLTTDRGYEQYF. The CDR3 DNA is TGTGCCAGCAGCTTAACGACGGACCGGGGATACGAGCAGTACTTC. The chain is built from TRBV7-2 and TRBJ2-7; D perhaps matches TRBD2 (5 bases). V lost 2 bases and J lost 4, with 15 bases in between. CDR1 and CDR2 (germline): SGHTA, FQGNSA. The CDR3 runs to 15 residues. The whole variable domain, filled in from reference TRBV7-2 and TRBJ2-7, reads GAGVSQSPSNKVTEKGKDVELRCDPISGHTALYWYRQSLGQGLEFLIYFQGNSAPDKSGLPSDRFSAERTGGSVSTLTIQRTQQEDSAVYLCASSLTTDRGYEQYFGPGTRLTVT.

The chain uses TRBV4-3 and TRBJ2-5, with D possibly matching TRBD1 (5 bases). This CDR3 is built from 15 residues. Trimming pared 0 bases from V and 5 bases from J, leaving 13 bases between. Germline V CDR1 and CDR2: LGHNA, YSLEER. CDR3 in amino acids: CASSQDVRAWETQYF. Here the CDR3 DNA reads TGCGCCAGCAGCCAAGATGTCAGGGCATGGGAGACCCAGTACTTC.

V usage is TRBV7-8 and J usage is TRBJ2-1; TRBD2 agrees at 13 bases. The V gene's germline CDR1 is SGHVS and CDR2 FQNEAQ. The CDR3 runs 16 residues. V gave up 5 bases and J gave up 8 bases; unmatched junction bases: 9. The CDR3 sequence is CASSPWTSGSRHEQFF. CDR3 bases: TGTGCCAGCAGCCCGTGGACTAGCGGGAGCCGACATGAGCAGTTCTTC.

This chain links TRBV21-1 with TRBJ2-1; the table's D call of TRBD2 was not tested on the DNA. TRBV21-1 is a recognized pseudogene. The CDR3 sequence is 14 residues long. CDR3 coding DNA: TGTGCCAGCAGCCAGCGGGCGGGGGGGGCTGAGCAGTTCTTC. Translated, it gives CASSQRAGGAEQFF.

The chain uses TRBV25-1 and TRBJ1-2; a possible D gene is TRBD1 (5 bases). The CDR3 runs 16 residues. The V and J ends lost 0 bases and 0 bases respectively, with 11 bases between them. Germline values: CDR1 MGHDK, CDR2 SYGVNS. DNA for the CDR3: TGTGCCAGCAGTGAATACGGGCAGGGAACTAACTATGGCTACACCTTC. Amino acids: CASSEYGQGTNYGYTF.

J is TRBJ1-1 and V is TRBV30; tentative D call: TRBD1 (6 bases). This CDR3 region has 14 residues. Trimming shortened V by 2 bases and J by 2 bases, and 12 bases separated the two germline ends. Germline CDR1 GTSNPN, CDR2 SVGIG (reference sequence). CDR3 nucleotide sequence: TGTGCCTGGAGTCAAACAGGGATAAACACTGAAGCTTTCTTT. Translating gives CAWSQTGINTEAFF.

This chain uses TRBV2 with TRBJ2-1; 15 bases line up with TRBD2. There are 17 residues in the CDR3. With 6 bases clipped from V and 7 bases from J, the junction kept 10 bases outside the gene matches. The germline V gene encodes CDR1 SNHLY and CDR2 FYNNEI. CDR3 nucleotide sequence: TGTGCCAGCAGCCTGGGACTAGCGGGGGGCTGGCGTAATGAGCAGTTCTTC. Protein: CASSLGLAGGWRNEQFF.

The V call is TRBV4-2, the J call TRBJ2-3; D is ambiguous. The CDR3 is 13 residues long. Germline V CDR1 and CDR2: LGHNA, YNFKEQ. V lost 1 base and J lost 4, with 6 bases in between. This chain's CDR3 is CASSQGAADTQYF. CDR3 nucleotides: TGTGCCAGCAGCCAAGGGGCCGCAGATACGCAGTATTTT.

This chain uses TRBV9 with TRBJ2-7; D possibly corresponds to TRBD2 (5 bases). CDR1 and CDR2 from the germline V gene are SGDLS and YYNGEE. The germline V and J ends were trimmed by 3 bases and 3 bases, with 16 bases remaining between them. The CDR3 runs to 15 residues. The CDR3 protein is CASSAGSDGGYEQYF. In DNA, the CDR3 is TGTGCCAGCAGCGCGGGGTCTGATGGTGGCTACGAGCAGTACTTC.